The 25 T cell receptor beta chains reported below all come from one sample, sequenced in a study of blood T cell repertoires in COVID-19. Produced via immunoSEQ multiplex PCR; TCRdb's table is partial and in-frame only. The repertoire holds about 150,000 clones, with roughly 78% as singletons. The source material was PBMCs or T cells enriched from blood (not recorded which). The receptors stem from a woman in her 70s in a cohort exposed to, infected with or recovered from COVID-19 (not recorded which).

The chain uses TRBV11-3 and TRBJ2-5; D might be TRBD2 (5 bases). V lost 2 bases and J lost 5, with 12 bases in between. In germline, CDR1 is SGHNT, CDR2 YENEEA. The CDR3 totals 14 residues. CDR3 in amino acids: CASSLTSASETQYF. The DNA for the CDR3 is TGTGCCAGCAGCTTAACTAGTGCGTCGGAGACCCAGTACTTC.

The chain recombines TRBV12-3 or TRBV12-4 with TRBJ2-1; D uncertain. The CDR3 has 12 residues. Trimming left V 3 bases short and J 9 bases short, with 9 bases between. The CDR3 nucleotides are TGTGCCAGCAGTTTTTTGGAGTCTGAGCAGTTCTTC. It translates to CASSFLESEQFF.

This chain uses TRBV7-9 with TRBJ1-4; 7 bases line up with TRBD1. Germline lookup yields CDR1 SEHNR and CDR2 FQNEAQ (reference sequence). The CDR3 consists of 17 residues. With 5 bases clipped from V and 4 bases from J, the junction kept 13 bases outside the gene matches. CDR3 sequence: CASSAWTGPLGNEKLFF. CDR3 bases: TGTGCCAGCAGCGCCTGGACAGGCCCCTTGGGTAATGAAAAACTGTTTTTT.

This chain links TRBV5-1 with TRBJ2-1; no definite D call. Trimming shortened V by 2 bases and J by 0 bases, and 6 bases separated the two germline ends. Germline V CDR1 and CDR2: SGHRS, YFSETQ. The CDR3 runs to 14 residues. The CDR3, as DNA: TGCGCCAGCAGCTTTGGCAACTCCTACAATGAGCAGTTCTTC. It codes for CASSFGNSYNEQFF.

The chain uses TRBV5-1 and TRBJ2-4; 8 bases are a match to TRBD1. Germline CDR1 and CDR2: SGHRS and YFSETQ. V dropped 3 bases and J dropped 7; count of bases not matched to a gene: 12. The CDR3 runs to 16 residues. DNA of the CDR3: TGCGCCAGCAGCTCTCGGACAGGGTTGGTTGGGAACATTCAGTACTTC. It translates to CASSSRTGLVGNIQYF.

V gene TRBV29-1 combines with J gene TRBJ2-5, with 12 bases that match TRBD2. J lost 7 bases, V lost 7 bases, and 4 bases had no gene match. CDR1 and CDR2 (germline): SQVTM, ANQGSEA. The CDR3 has 12 amino acids. DNA of the CDR3: TGCAGCGGACTAGCGGGAGACGGGACCCAGTACTTC. Encoded protein: CSGLAGDGTQYF.

The CDR3 sequence: CASSLVGIETQYF. The CDR3 DNA reads TGTGCCAGCAGCTTAGTTGGCATTGAGACCCAGTACTTC. This chain connects TRBV7-3 to TRBJ2-5; D is unresolved. With 2 bases removed from V and 5 bases from J, the gap between germline ends came to 9 bases. The CDR3 is 13 amino acids. CDR1 is SGHTA, CDR2 FQGTGA, per germline.

The chain uses TRBV6-5 and TRBJ2-1; 8 bases map to TRBD1. Per the germline V gene, CDR1 is MNHEY and CDR2 is SVGAGI. CDR3 length: 13 residues. J gave up 14 bases and V 6 bases, and 12 bases lay outside the gene matches. The CDR3 spells CASSTGGNGPKFF. The CDR3 nucleotides read TGTGCCAGCAGCACAGGGGGAAATGGCCCTAAGTTCTTC.

The V and J genes are TRBV9 and TRBJ2-2; a possible D gene is TRBD2 (6 bases). The length of the CDR3 is 14 residues. The germline V gene has CDR1 SGDLS and CDR2 YYNGEE. Trimming left V 3 bases short and J 6 bases short, with 12 bases between. The DNA for the CDR3 is TGTGCCAGCAGCGCCGGGACTGGAGCCGGGGAGCTGTTTTTT. Its translation: CASSAGTGAGELFF. The variable domain in full, with the rest retrieved from reference TRBV9 and TRBJ2-2, is DSGVTQTPKHLITATGQRVTLRCSPRSGDLSVYWYQQSLDQGLQFLIQYYNGEERAKGNILERFSAQQFPDLHSELNLSSLELGDSALYFCASSAGTGAGELFFGEGSRLTVL.

The V gene is TRBV5-1, the J gene TRBJ1-3, with 7 bases fitting TRBD1. The CDR3 extends over 16 amino acids. Per germline, CDR1 SGHRS and CDR2 YFSETQ. J was trimmed by 0 bases and V by 0 bases; bases with no gene match: 3. The CDR3 region is CASSLGGQSSGNTIYF. DNA of the CDR3: TGCGCCAGCAGCTTGGGGGGACAGAGCTCTGGAAACACCATATATTTT.

The J gene is TRBJ2-3, the V gene TRBV27, with TRBD2 matching 9 bases. After removal of 0 bases from V and 0 bases from J, the junction contained 4 bases not matched to a gene. CDR1 is MNHEY and CDR2 is SMNVEV in the germline V gene (reference sequence). The CDR3 sequence is 17 residues long. DNA of the CDR3: TGTGCCAGCAGTTTATCGAGGCGGGAGGGGAGCACAGATACGCAGTATTTT. Translation gives CASSLSRREGSTDTQYF.

The J gene is TRBJ1-5, the V gene TRBV5-1, with TRBD1 as a possible D gene (6 bases). Germline CDR1 is SGHRS and CDR2 is YFSETQ. V was cut by 1 base and J by 1 base, with 9 bases left in between. This CDR3 is 15 amino acids long. The CDR3 sequence: CASSLQGLSNQPQHF. CDR3 DNA sequence: TGCGCCAGCAGCTTGCAGGGGTTAAGCAATCAGCCCCAGCATTTT.

J is TRBJ2-3 and V is TRBV29-1, with 10 bases that match TRBD1. J gave up 5 bases and V 6 bases, and 8 bases lay outside the gene matches. Germline V gives CDR1 SQVTM, CDR2 ANQGSEA. There are 14 residues in the CDR3. CDR3 nucleotide sequence: TGCAGCGTGGAGGGACAGGGGCCCCTAGATACGCAGTATTTT. This encodes CSVEGQGPLDTQYF.

The genes are TRBV7-2 and TRBJ2-5; perhaps TRBD2 as D (6 bases). CDR3 length: 14 residues. Trimming removed 5 bases at V and 4 bases at J, with 14 bases between. Germline lookup yields CDR1 SGHTA and CDR2 FQGNSA. The CDR3 region has the DNA TGTGCCAGCAGCCAATGGGGGGTAAGAGAGACCCAGTACTTC. This encodes CASSQWGVRETQYF.

This chain links TRBV10-3 with TRBJ2-7; D ambiguous. Germline V gene sequence: CDR1 ENHRY, CDR2 SYGVKD. The V gene lost 6 bases and the J gene lost 5 bases, with 14 bases spanning the gap. The CDR3 consists of 13 residues. This CDR3 reads CAIRAGPRNEQYF. CDR3 nucleotides: TGTGCCATCAGGGCAGGTCCGCGAAACGAGCAGTACTTC.

This chain joins TRBV2 and TRBJ2-3; 9 bases are a match to TRBD1. CDR3 length: 14 residues. Per germline, CDR1 SNHLY and CDR2 FYNNEI. J gave up 4 bases and V 9 bases, and 8 bases lay outside the gene matches. The CDR3 here is CARNDRGSADTQYF. As DNA, the CDR3 is TGTGCCAGAAACGACAGGGGGTCCGCAGATACGCAGTATTTT.

The chain has TRBV28 and TRBJ1-1, with D tentatively TRBD1 (5 bases). V was cut by 6 bases and J by 3 bases, with 14 bases left in between. The CDR3 consists of 14 residues. Per germline, CDR1 MDHEN and CDR2 SYDVKM. The chain's CDR3 is CASSLPRRDTEAFF. The DNA of the CDR3 is TGTGCCAGCAGCCTCCCCCGCAGGGACACTGAAGCTTTCTTT.

J is TRBJ2-7 and V is TRBV28; 7 nucleotides match TRBD2. The germline V gene has CDR1 MDHEN and CDR2 SYDVKM. V trimming: 1 base; J trimming: 0 bases; junction bases outside the gene matches: 6. This CDR3 contains 16 residues. The CDR3 loop is CASSLLGGGNSYEQYF. CDR3 DNA: TGTGCCAGCAGTTTATTGGGCGGGGGTAACTCCTACGAGCAGTACTTC.

The genes are TRBV18 and TRBJ2-7, with 10 bases aligning to TRBD2. The CDR3 contains 14 residues. Germline V CDR1 and CDR2: KGHSH, LQKENI. With V trimmed by 5 bases and J by 4 bases, 5 bases remained unmatched. CDR3 amino acids: CASSSAGGGYEQYF. CDR3 DNA sequence: TGTGCCAGCTCATCAGCGGGAGGGGGTTACGAGCAGTACTTC.

This chain joins TRBV30 and TRBJ2-2; no clear D gene. Trimming shortened V by 4 bases and J by 5 bases, and 17 bases separated the two germline ends. Germline CDR1 is GTSNPN and CDR2 is SVGIG (reference sequence). The CDR3 totals 15 residues. Here the CDR3 DNA reads TGTGCCTGGAAGTCGGTCGGCCGAGGAACCGGGGAGCTGTTTTTT. Protein product: CAWKSVGRGTGELFF.

The chain uses TRBV15 and TRBJ2-3; D is undetermined. This CDR3 contains 14 residues. Per the germline V gene, CDR1 is LNHNV and CDR2 is YYDKDF (reference sequence). V was trimmed by 3 bases and J by 0 bases, leaving 7 bases between them. The CDR3 loop is CATSSYFSTDTQYF. The DNA of the CDR3 is TGTGCCACCAGCAGTTATTTTAGCACAGATACGCAGTATTTT. Combining the CDR3 with reference TRBV15 and TRBJ2-3 gives the whole variable domain DAMVIQNPRYQVTQFGKPVTLSCSQTLNHNVMYWYQQKSSQAPKLLFHYYDKDFNNEADTPDNFQSRRPNTSFCFLDIRSPGLGDTAMYLCATSSYFSTDTQYFGPGTRLTVL.

This chain connects TRBV6-2 or TRBV6-3 to TRBJ2-1; tentatively, D is TRBD2 (6 bases). The V end lost 4 bases, the J end lost 9 bases, and 10 bases lay between the germline ends. The CDR3 contains 12 residues. Looked up from germline, CDR1 is MNHEY and CDR2 is SVGEGT. The CDR3 nucleotides are TGTGCCAGCAGTTCATACGGGGGTGAGCAGTTCTTC. It specifies CASSSYGGEQFF.

The chain uses TRBV5-1 and TRBJ1-4, with 8 bases lining up with TRBD1. CDR1 is SGHRS, CDR2 YFSETQ, per germline. Trimming at V came to 0 bases and at J to 7 bases, leaving 8 bases not matched to a gene. This CDR3 contains 16 residues. CDR3 sequence reads: CASSLVSGGAGEKLFF. CDR3 coding DNA: TGCGCCAGCAGCTTGGTTTCAGGGGGCGCCGGTGAAAAACTGTTTTTT.

This chain joins TRBV19 and TRBJ2-2; 14 bases are a match to TRBD2. Germline V gives CDR1 LNHDA, CDR2 SQIVND (reference sequence). V shed 2 bases and J 4 bases; nucleotides not matched to a gene: 3. The CDR3 sequence is 17 residues long. The DNA of the CDR3 is TGTGCCAGTAGTATAAAGACTAGCGGGAGGGCCACCGGGGAGCTGTTTTTT. Translating gives CASSIKTSGRATGELFF.

This chain uses TRBV7-9 with TRBJ1-2, with a tentative D call TRBD1 (6 bases). The CDR3 consists of 14 residues. V was shortened by 5 bases and J by 2 bases, with 12 bases between the two germline ends. The germline gives CDR1 SEHNR, CDR2 FQNEAQ (reference sequence). As DNA, the CDR3 is TGTGCCAGCAGCACGATGGGGGCGAACTATGGCTACACCTTC. This sequence encodes CASSTMGANYGYTF.